These 24 T cell receptor beta chains came from one sample sequenced in a study of T cell responses to AZD1222 COVID-19 vaccine. Sequencing used immunoSEQ multiplex PCR; TCRdb keeps in-frame clones, though not all of them. Of 99,000 or so clones listed, roughly 90% are singletons. The sample in question was peripheral blood, obtained on day 0 of AZD1222 vaccination. The receptors stem from an adult in good health.

The J gene is TRBJ2-7, the V gene TRBV14, with TRBD2 identical over 9 bases. With 0 bases clipped from V and 4 bases from J, the junction kept 4 bases outside the gene matches. CDR1 is SGHDN and CDR2 is FVKESK in the germline V gene. The CDR3 is 15 amino acids. The CDR3 region is CASSQDAAGGYEQYF. CDR3 DNA sequence: TGTGCCAGCAGCCAAGATGCAGCGGGAGGTTACGAGCAGTACTTC.

The chain combines TRBV2 with TRBJ1-6; no clear D gene. Germline assignment: CDR1 SNHLY and CDR2 FYNNEI. Trimming pared 3 bases from V and 14 bases from J, leaving 11 bases between. This CDR3 has 12 residues. DNA for the CDR3: TGTGCCAGCAGTGAGTCAGGACGGGCCCTCCACTTT. This sequence encodes CASSESGRALHF.

This clone was detected only once. Other DNA sequences in the same sample also yield this CDR3. The gene calls are TRBV3-1 (or the pseudogene TRBV3-2) and TRBJ2-7; D is ambiguous. The V gene lost 2 bases and the J gene lost 2 bases, with 7 bases spanning the gap. Looked up from germline, CDR1 is LGHDT and CDR2 is YNNKEL (reference sequence). The CDR3 is 13 amino acids. The CDR3 DNA follows: TGTGCCAGCAGCCAATCCGGTACCTACGAGCAGTACTTC. This encodes CASSQSGTYEQYF.

The V and J genes are TRBV19 and TRBJ2-1, with D hard to call. Trimming took 0 bases from V and 0 from J, leaving 12 bases between them. The CDR3 extends over 17 amino acids. The germline V gene encodes CDR1 LNHDA and CDR2 SQIVND (reference sequence). For the CDR3, the DNA is TGTGCCAGTAGTATAGATCTTCGGCGGACCTCCTACAATGAGCAGTTCTTC. Translation gives CASSIDLRRTSYNEQFF.

Note on this clone: Other DNA sequences of this sample code for an identical CDR3. The genes are TRBV7-2 and TRBJ1-5, with unresolved D. CDR1 is SGHTA, CDR2 FQGNSA, per germline. Trimming shortened V by 1 base and J by 6 bases, and 7 bases separated the two germline ends. There are 13 residues in the CDR3. The CDR3 DNA is TGTGCCAGCAGCTTAGAACGAGGTCAGCCCCAGCATTTT. Translating it yields CASSLERGQPQHF. The full variable domain, with the rest looked up from reference TRBV7-2 and TRBJ1-5, is GAGVSQSPSNKVTEKGKDVELRCDPISGHTALYWYRQSLGQGLEFLIYFQGNSAPDKSGLPSDRFSAERTGGSVSTLTIQRTQQEDSAVYLCASSLERGQPQHFGDGTRLSIL.

This sequence joins TRBV5-6 and TRBJ2-7, with D possibly being TRBD2 (6 bases). V was shortened by 4 bases and J by 0 bases, with 11 bases between the two germline ends. This CDR3 contains 14 residues. The germline V gene has CDR1 SGHDT and CDR2 YYEEEE. CDR3 DNA sequence: TGTGCCAGCAGCCACCTAGCGCACTCCTACGAGCAGTACTTC. It codes for CASSHLAHSYEQYF.

This clone was observed once. In DNA form, the CDR3 reads TGTGCCAGCAGCCAAGATCTGACGACGCGCTACAATGAGCAGTTCTTC. This codes for CASSQDLTTRYNEQFF. The V call is TRBV4-2, the J call TRBJ2-1; D unclear. V gave up 0 bases and J gave up 3 bases, with 12 bases separating them. CDR3 length equals 16 residues. CDR1 LGHNA and CDR2 YNFKEQ come from the germline V gene.

This chain joins TRBV30 and TRBJ2-7, with TRBD1 as a possible D gene (6 bases). Trimming stripped 3 bases from V and 2 bases from J, with 8 bases between. CDR1 and CDR2 (germline): GTSNPN, SVGIG (reference sequence). The CDR3 is 12 amino acids. CDR3 loop: CAWRDSTYEQYF. The CDR3 region has the DNA TGTGCCTGGAGGGACAGTACCTACGAGCAGTACTTC.

This sequence joins TRBV7-9 and TRBJ2-2, with 9 nucleotides matching TRBD2. The germline V gene has CDR1 SEHNR and CDR2 FQNEAQ (reference sequence). The CDR3 loop spans 16 amino acids. With V trimmed by 3 bases and J by 5 bases, 7 bases remained unmatched. The CDR3 region has the DNA TGTGCCAGCAGCTTCATTAGCGGGAGAGGAACCGGGGAGCTGTTTTTT. Amino acid sequence: CASSFISGRGTGELFF.

Here the CDR3 DNA reads TGCGCCAGCAGCGTGCAGGGTAATGAGCAGTTCTTC. Its protein is CASSVQGNEQFF. V and J are TRBV5-1 and TRBJ2-1; tentative D call: TRBD1 (5 bases). Trimming took 4 bases from V and 7 from J, leaving 9 bases between them. The length of the CDR3 is 12 residues. CDR1 is SGHRS and CDR2 is YFSETQ in the germline V gene.

The V and J genes are TRBV2 and TRBJ1-2, with 9 bases aligning to TRBD1. The CDR3 covers 13 residues. With V trimmed by 6 bases and J by 7 bases, 6 bases remained unmatched. The germline gives CDR1 SNHLY, CDR2 FYNNEI. For the CDR3, the DNA is TGTGCCAGCAGCACGGGACAGGGTGCTGGCTACACCTTC. It translates to CASSTGQGAGYTF.

V is TRBV4-1 and J is TRBJ1-4; possibly TRBD1 for D (5 bases). In germline, CDR1 is MGHRA, CDR2 YSYEKL. With 4 bases removed from V and 9 bases from J, the gap between germline ends came to 15 bases. CDR3 length: 14 amino acids. CDR3 nucleotide sequence: TGCGCCAGCAGCCTTTCCGGGGCTGGTCAAAAACTGTTTTTT. Translated, it gives CASSLSGAGQKLFF.

This clone showed up just a few times. V and J are TRBV6-2 or TRBV6-3 and TRBJ2-2; D unresolved. This CDR3 is 15 amino acids long. Trimming left V 0 bases short and J 2 bases short, with 7 bases between. Looked up from germline, CDR1 is MNHEY and CDR2 is SVGEGT. CDR3 sequence reads: CASSYSSSNTGELFF. The CDR3 DNA is TGTGCCAGCAGTTACTCAAGCAGTAACACCGGGGAGCTGTTTTTT.

Comment on this clone: Other DNA sequences in the sample encode the same CDR3. The chain uses TRBV19 and TRBJ2-3; no clear D gene. This CDR3 comprises 11 residues. Trimming shortened V by 5 bases and J by 4 bases, and 4 bases separated the two germline ends. Germline CDR1 LNHDA, CDR2 SQIVND (reference sequence). CDR3 nucleotide sequence: TGTGCCAGTAGTTTCGCAGATACGCAGTATTTT. This sequence encodes CASSFADTQYF. Full variable domain (rest looked up from reference TRBV19 and TRBJ2-3): DGGITQSPKYLFRKEGQNVTLSCEQNLNHDAMYWYRQDPGQGLRLIYYSQIVNDFQKGDIAEGYSVSREKKESFPLTVTSAQKNPTAFYLCASSFADTQYFGPGTRLTVL.

The chain is built from TRBV7-2 and TRBJ2-3, with 13 nucleotides matching TRBD2. The CDR3 extends over 14 amino acids. Germline values: CDR1 SGHTA, CDR2 FQGNSA. Germline trimming cut 6 bases from V and 8 bases from J; bases unmatched to any gene: 5. In DNA form, the CDR3 reads TGTGCCAGCAGAAGACTAGCGGGGGGTAGTACGCAGTATTTT. Its protein product is CASRRLAGGSTQYF.

This clone is a singleton in its sample. The CDR3 spells CASSQGGWGAFEGEQYF. In nucleotides, the CDR3 is TGCGCCAGCAGCCAAGGGGGCTGGGGGGCTTTCGAAGGCGAGCAGTACTTC. V gene TRBV4-1 combines with J gene TRBJ2-7; D assignment may be TRBD1 or TRBD2 (6 bases each). The germline CDR1 and CDR2 sequences are MGHRA and YSYEKL. CDR3 length: 17 residues. Trimming took 1 base from V and 6 from J, leaving 22 bases between them.

The rearrangement uses TRBV29-1 and TRBJ2-1; TRBD2 aligns across 11 bases. Germline CDR1 reads SQVTM; CDR2 reads ANQGSEA. This CDR3 is 12 amino acids long. V shed 5 bases and J 8 bases; nucleotides not matched to a gene: 2. CDR3 bases: TGCAGCGTTACTAGCGGGAGCGATGAGCAGTTCTTC. Amino acids: CSVTSGSDEQFF.

This clone was observed once. This sequence joins TRBV15 and TRBJ1-3; 10 bases match TRBD1. Germline CDR1 LNHNV, CDR2 YYDKDF (reference sequence). The CDR3 totals 15 residues. V was pared by 4 bases and J by 2 bases, with 2 bases of the junction left unmatched. CDR3 in amino acids: CATSTGTGAGNTIYF. The CDR3 DNA follows: TGTGCCACCAGCACCGGGACAGGGGCTGGAAACACCATATATTTT. Combining the CDR3 with reference TRBV15 and TRBJ1-3 gives the whole variable domain DAMVIQNPRYQVTQFGKPVTLSCSQTLNHNVMYWYQQKSSQAPKLLFHYYDKDFNNEADTPDNFQSRRPNTSFCFLDIRSPGLGDTAMYLCATSTGTGAGNTIYFGEGSWLTVV.

The V gene is TRBV5-1, the J gene TRBJ2-7; the D gene is possibly TRBD1 (5 bases). Deletions cut 0 bases from V and 4 bases from J, with 26 bases between. Germline V gives CDR1 SGHRS, CDR2 YFSETQ. CDR3 length: 19 amino acids. This CDR3 is CASSLEELCKGSGMYEQYF. The CDR3 coding sequence is TGCGCCAGCAGCTTGGAGGAGCTTTGTAAGGGCTCAGGGATGTACGAGCAGTACTTC.

The rearrangement uses TRBV4-1 and TRBJ2-2; 7 bases are a match to TRBD2. The CDR3 runs to 16 residues. Germline CDR1 reads MGHRA; CDR2 reads YSYEKL. The V gene end was trimmed by 1 base and the J gene end by 5 bases; junction bases not matched to a gene: 7. The CDR3 is CASSQVPGLPTGELFF. The CDR3 coding sequence is TGCGCCAGCAGCCAAGTCCCGGGACTACCAACCGGGGAGCTGTTTTTT.

The rearrangement uses TRBV5-1 and TRBJ2-1; TRBD1 matches 8 bases. V shed 4 bases, J shed 3 bases, and the junction held 9 bases outside the gene matches. The germline gives CDR1 SGHRS, CDR2 YFSETQ. The CDR3 has 16 residues. The CDR3, as DNA: TGCGCCAGCAGCGTGTCTCCAGGGGGCGACTACAATGAGCAGTTCTTC. This encodes CASSVSPGGDYNEQFF.

This chain uses TRBV12-3 or TRBV12-4 with TRBJ2-1; D unclear. V was trimmed by 4 bases and J by 9 bases, leaving 10 bases between them. This CDR3 is built from 12 residues. CDR3 residues: CASSWGMGEQFF. The CDR3 DNA sequence: TGTGCCAGCAGTTGGGGTATGGGTGAGCAGTTCTTC.

The chain couples TRBV19 to TRBJ2-1, with 14 bases aligning to TRBD2. The ends lost 6 bases at V and 4 bases at J; junction bases unmatched: 2. CDR3 length: 15 residues. Germline V gene sequence: CDR1 LNHDA, CDR2 SQIVND (reference sequence). Here the CDR3 reads CASRGTSGGYNEQFF. CDR3 nucleotides: TGTGCCAGTAGGGGGACTAGCGGGGGTTACAATGAGCAGTTCTTC. Drawing the rest from reference TRBV19 and TRBJ2-1, the complete variable domain is DGGITQSPKYLFRKEGQNVTLSCEQNLNHDAMYWYRQDPGQGLRLIYYSQIVNDFQKGDIAEGYSVSREKKESFPLTVTSAQKNPTAFYLCASRGTSGGYNEQFFGPGTRLTVL.

The CDR3 DNA follows: TGTGCCAGCAGCACCGGAATCGGACAACCCAACACTGAAGCTTTCTTT. It encodes CASSTGIGQPNTEAFF. The gene calls are TRBV5-8 and TRBJ1-1; D is perhaps TRBD1 (5 bases). The CDR3 has 16 residues. CDR1 SGHTS and CDR2 YDEGEE come from the germline V gene. Between the trimmed V and J ends, which lost 4 bases and 2 bases, there was a span of 18 bases.